A single sample gave rise to the 23 T cell receptor beta chains below, sequenced in a study of blood T cell repertoires in COVID-19. This table comes from immunoSEQ multiplex PCR, and its TCRdb copy is limited to in-frame clones, with some not included. Counted here are 300,000 or so clones, around four fifths occurring once; the ten biggest clones make up approximately 3.8%. Sequences were obtained from peripheral blood. The receptors stem from a woman between 45 and 65 years old with active or convalescent COVID-19.

The rearrangement links TRBV19 to TRBJ1-1; TRBD1 matches at 9 bases. This CDR3 region has 17 residues. Trimming cost V 4 bases and J 5 bases; bases outside gene matches: 14. Germline values: CDR1 LNHDA, CDR2 SQIVND (reference sequence). For the CDR3, the DNA is TGTGCCAGTAGTAAGTTTCTGGGACAGGGTCCTTCGACTGAAGCTTTCTTT. Protein sequence: CASSKFLGQGPSTEAFF.

The chain couples TRBV19 to TRBJ1-5; TRBD1 aligns across 9 bases. Germline CDR1 and CDR2: LNHDA and SQIVND (reference sequence). V was clipped by 6 bases and J by 1 base; unmatched bases: 13. The CDR3 extends over 18 amino acids. CDR3 bases: TGTGCCAGTAGCCCAACAAAACAGGGGGCCCTCAGCAATCAGCCCCAGCATTTT. Amino acid sequence: CASSPTKQGALSNQPQHF.

The J gene is TRBJ2-5, the V gene TRBV5-1, with D maybe TRBD2 (6 bases). V lost 2 bases to trimming and J lost 2 bases, with 13 bases between them. The CDR3 is 15 amino acids. Germline loops: CDR1 SGHRS, CDR2 YFSETQ. CDR3 loop: CASSFRSGVQETQYF. DNA for the CDR3: TGCGCCAGCAGCTTTCGTAGCGGAGTACAAGAGACCCAGTACTTC.

This chain joins TRBV6-5 and TRBJ2-5; a possible D gene is TRBD2 (6 bases). Trimming shortened V by 7 bases and J by 4 bases, and 16 bases separated the two germline ends. This CDR3 region has 14 residues. Germline V gene data show CDR1 as MNHEY and CDR2 as SVGAGI. The DNA of the CDR3 is TGTGCCAGCACCCCCCTCCCGGGAGCAGAGACCCAGTACTTC. Encoded protein: CASTPLPGAETQYF.

The chain uses TRBV5-1 and TRBJ2-1; no clear D gene. This CDR3 is 12 amino acids long. Germline values: CDR1 SGHRS, CDR2 YFSETQ. Deletions cut 0 bases from V and 8 bases from J, with 6 bases between. For the CDR3, the DNA is TGCGCCAGCAGCTTGGGAGGCGATGAGCAGTTCTTC. Translated, it gives CASSLGGDEQFF.

Concerning this clone itself: Within the sample, other DNA sequences also encode this same CDR3. This rearrangement joins TRBV3-1 (or the pseudogene TRBV3-2) to TRBJ1-2, with D perhaps matching TRBD1 (6 bases). The V gene lost 4 bases and the J gene lost 4 bases, with 10 bases spanning the gap. The CDR3 is made up of 13 amino acids. CDR1 is LGHDT and CDR2 is YNNKEL in the germline V gene (reference sequence). CDR3 residues: CASSPSTGYGYTF. The CDR3 DNA sequence: TGTGCCAGCAGCCCTTCGACAGGCTATGGCTACACCTTC.

In DNA, the CDR3 is TGTGCCAGCAGTGAGCAGGGATGGACTGAAGCTTTCTTT. It encodes CASSEQGWTEAFF. The chain has TRBV2 and TRBJ1-1, with D possibly matching TRBD1 (5 bases). Per germline, CDR1 SNHLY and CDR2 FYNNEI. The CDR3 has 13 residues. V was trimmed by 3 bases and J by 5 bases, leaving 10 bases between them. Combining the CDR3 with reference TRBV2 and TRBJ1-1 gives the whole variable domain EPEVTQTPSHQVTQMGQEVILRCVPISNHLYFYWYRQILGQKVEFLVSFYNNEISEKSEIFDDQFSVERPDGSNFTLKIRSTKLEDSAMYFCASSEQGWTEAFFGQGTRLTVV.

The genes are TRBV20-1 and TRBJ1-3, with D uncertain. The CDR3 length is 11 residues. Germline V gives CDR1 DFQATT, CDR2 SNEGSKA (reference sequence). CDR3 sequence reads: CSVSVGNTIYF. Written as DNA, the CDR3 is TGCAGCGTTAGCGTGGGAAACACCATATATTTT.

The chain carries TRBV5-1 and TRBJ1-1; D is unclear. Deletions cut 4 bases from V and 4 bases from J, with 14 bases between. The CDR3 consists of 14 residues. Germline V gives CDR1 SGHRS, CDR2 YFSETQ. The CDR3 is CASSPGLLGTEAFF. The CDR3 DNA is TGCGCCAGCAGCCCAGGACTGTTAGGCACTGAAGCTTTCTTT.

The chain couples TRBV27 to TRBJ1-2, with TRBD1 identical over 10 bases. The germline V gene has CDR1 MNHEY and CDR2 SMNVEV (reference sequence). J gave up 5 bases and V 5 bases, and 14 bases lay outside the gene matches. The CDR3 covers 17 residues. DNA for the CDR3: TGTGCCAGCAGTCCCAACTTCGGGACAGGGGTTAGGTATGGCTACACCTTC. This encodes CASSPNFGTGVRYGYTF.

This chain joins TRBV7-8 and TRBJ2-7; D gene unclear. The CDR3 is 13 amino acids. With 0 bases removed from V and 9 bases from J, the gap between germline ends came to 12 bases. Germline V gene sequence: CDR1 SGHVS, CDR2 FQNEAQ. The CDR3, as DNA: TGTGCCAGCAGCTTAGCGTTGAATGGCCGGCAGTACTTC. As protein: CASSLALNGRQYF.

Here the CDR3 reads CSVLQGSNQPQHF. The CDR3 DNA reads as TGCAGCGTTTTACAGGGTAGCAATCAGCCCCAGCATTTT. The genes are TRBV29-1 and TRBJ1-5, with D maybe TRBD1 (6 bases). The V gene lost 5 bases and the J gene lost 0 bases, with 8 bases spanning the gap. The germline V gene has CDR1 SQVTM and CDR2 ANQGSEA. CDR3 length: 13 residues.

This chain links TRBV5-1 with TRBJ1-2; no clear D. Trimming cost V 0 bases and J 1 base, with 7 bases left between them. Germline V gene lookup returns CDR1 SGHRS and CDR2 YFSETQ. The CDR3 totals 14 residues. CDR3 DNA sequence: TGCGCCAGCAGCTTGGGGCAGATTAACTATGGCTACACCTTC. It translates to CASSLGQINYGYTF. Full variable domain (missing parts from reference TRBV5-1 and TRBJ1-2): KAGVTQTPRYLIKTRGQQVTLSCSPISGHRSVSWYQQTPGQGLQFLFEYFSETQRNKGNFPGRFSGRQFSNSRSEMNVSTLELGDSALYLCASSLGQINYGYTFGSGTRLTVV.

The rearrangement links TRBV19 to TRBJ2-1, with a tentative D call TRBD1 (5 bases). CDR1 is LNHDA, CDR2 SQIVND, per germline (reference sequence). The CDR3 runs 15 residues. The V and J ends lost 1 base and 0 bases respectively, with 7 bases between them. In nucleotides, the CDR3 is TGTGCCAGTAGTATAGGACAGAGCTCCTACAATGAGCAGTTCTTC. Protein sequence: CASSIGQSSYNEQFF.

The CDR3 reads CASSVTGPTPEQFF. The DNA for the CDR3 is TGTGCCAGCAGCGTAACAGGGCCCACTCCTGAGCAGTTCTTC. The chain is built from TRBV7-9 and TRBJ2-1; the D gene is possibly TRBD1 (6 bases). The CDR3 is 14 residues long. Between the trimmed V and J ends, which lost 5 bases and 9 bases, there was a span of 17 bases. Germline V CDR1 and CDR2: SEHNR, FQNEAQ (reference sequence).

The chain joins TRBV4-1 to TRBJ2-2; D is perhaps TRBD1 (6 bases). The CDR3 extends over 17 amino acids. V lost 1 base to trimming and J lost 0 bases, with 12 bases between them. CDR1 and CDR2 (germline): MGHRA, YSYEKL. As DNA, the CDR3 is TGCGCCAGCAGCCAAGTCGTCCAGGGGCCGAACACCGGGGAGCTGTTTTTT. It translates to CASSQVVQGPNTGELFF.

The chain carries TRBV4-2 and TRBJ1-2; 8 nucleotides align to TRBD1. This CDR3 is 13 amino acids long. The V gene end was trimmed by 2 bases and the J gene end by 5 bases; junction bases not matched to a gene: 1. CDR1 LGHNA and CDR2 YNFKEQ come from the germline V gene. The chain's CDR3 is CASSQTGGYGYTF. Here the CDR3 DNA reads TGTGCCAGCAGCCAAACAGGGGGTTATGGCTACACCTTC.

This clone was picked up a small number of times. The CDR3 protein is CAARVWQDTGELFF. DNA for the CDR3: TGTGCCGCCCGTGTATGGCAGGACACCGGGGAGCTGTTTTTT. The gene calls are TRBV10-3 and TRBJ2-2; no firm D call. CDR3 size: 14 residues. Trimming pared 11 bases from V and 3 bases from J, leaving 16 bases between. Per the germline V gene, CDR1 is ENHRY and CDR2 is SYGVKD.

The chain recombines TRBV24-1 with TRBJ2-7; 7 bases fit TRBD2. V shed 4 bases and J 0 bases; nucleotides not matched to a gene: 5. Germline-derived CDR1 and CDR2 are KGHDR and SFDVKD. The CDR3 covers 15 residues. The CDR3 DNA follows: TGTGCCACCAGTGAGGGAGGGCCCCGCTCCTACGAGCAGTACTTC. This encodes CATSEGGPRSYEQYF.

The table lists this clone with a few counts. The chain uses TRBV30 and TRBJ2-7, with 10 bases that match TRBD2. Germline lookup yields CDR1 GTSNPN and CDR2 SVGIG (reference sequence). CDR3 length: 15 amino acids. Trimming took 2 bases from V and 0 from J; bases not matched to a gene: 4. CDR3 DNA: TGTGCCTGGAGTCCAGGGACTAGCGTCTCCTACGAGCAGTACTTC. Its translation: CAWSPGTSVSYEQYF.

This chain joins TRBV15 and TRBJ1-5; D might be TRBD1 (5 bases). The CDR3 consists of 15 residues. Trimming shortened V by 0 bases and J by 5 bases, and 11 bases separated the two germline ends. The germline V gene has CDR1 LNHNV and CDR2 YYDKDF (reference sequence). CDR3 in amino acids: CATSRDWGFDQPQHF. As DNA, the CDR3 is TGTGCCACCAGCAGAGATTGGGGCTTCGATCAGCCCCAGCATTTT.

CDR3 DNA sequence: TGTGCCAGCAGCTTCAGGCGGGAGATCTACAATGAGCAGTTCTTC. Translated, it gives CASSFRREIYNEQFF. The chain employs TRBV5-6 and TRBJ2-1; 7 positions agree with TRBD2. Per germline, CDR1 SGHDT and CDR2 YYEEEE. The CDR3 is 15 residues long. Trimming removed 2 bases from V and 3 bases from J; junction bases left unmatched: 5.

This chain uses TRBV13 with TRBJ1-1, with a possible D match to TRBD1 (5 bases). This CDR3 is built from 15 residues. Looked up from germline, CDR1 is PRHDT and CDR2 is FYEKMQ (reference sequence). V gave up 5 bases and J gave up 2 bases, with 15 bases separating them. The DNA for the CDR3 is TGTGCCAGCAGCACTGTCCAGGGCCTAAACACTGAAGCTTTCTTT. It yields the protein CASSTVQGLNTEAFF.